The clone carrying this T cell receptor beta chain was seen a handful of times. Its antigen is undetermined. The second PCR ran roughly 6 to 11 cycles with a sample-barcoded 5' primer and J-beta primers. A single record per CDR3 protein comes from TCRdb applying MiXCR to the 5' RACE reads. This sample has 800,000 to 1,000,000 distinct CDR3 sequences, with 40% to 60% found just once. This sample is drawn from a study of blood T cells in healthy people across ages. At the level of the study: Per two T cells, about one barcoded beta molecule was captured through template switching. Study-wide results and caveats: Researchers judged that diversity estimates from one million T cells fell short of true values.

The specimen sequenced was blood. The clonotype originates from a man younger than 40 in good health.

In DNA, the CDR3 is TGTGCCAGCAGCCAATTTCCCAGCGGGGGGACCCAAGAGACCCAGTACTTC. Amino acid sequence: CASSQFPSGGTQETQYF. The chain employs TRBV4-2 and TRBJ2-5, with TRBD2 matching over 9 bases. The CDR3 has 17 residues. The germline gives CDR1 LGHNA, CDR2 YNFKEQ. The ends lost 2 bases at V and 1 base at J; junction bases unmatched: 8.